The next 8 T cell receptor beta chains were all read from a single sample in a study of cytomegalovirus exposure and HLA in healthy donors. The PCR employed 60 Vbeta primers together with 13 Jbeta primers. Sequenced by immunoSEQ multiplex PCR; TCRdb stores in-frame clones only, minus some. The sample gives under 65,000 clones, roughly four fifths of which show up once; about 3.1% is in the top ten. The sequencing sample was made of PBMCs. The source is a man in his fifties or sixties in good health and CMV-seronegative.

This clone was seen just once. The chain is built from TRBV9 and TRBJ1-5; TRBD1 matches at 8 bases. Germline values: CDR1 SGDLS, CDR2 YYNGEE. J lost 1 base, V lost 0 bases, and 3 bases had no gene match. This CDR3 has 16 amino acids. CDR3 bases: TGTGCCAGCAGCGTAGGGACAGGGACCAGCAATCAGCCCCAGCATTTT. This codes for CASSVGTGTSNQPQHF. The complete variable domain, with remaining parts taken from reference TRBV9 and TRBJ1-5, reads DSGVTQTPKHLITATGQRVTLRCSPRSGDLSVYWYQQSLDQGLQFLIQYYNGEERAKGNILERFSAQQFPDLHSELNLSSLELGDSALYFCASSVGTGTSNQPQHFGDGTRLSIL.

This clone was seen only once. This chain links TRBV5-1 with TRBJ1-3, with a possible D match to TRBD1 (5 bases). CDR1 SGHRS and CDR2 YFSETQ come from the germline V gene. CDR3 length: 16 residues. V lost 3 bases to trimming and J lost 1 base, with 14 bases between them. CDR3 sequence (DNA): TGCGCCAGCAGCTCGGCTGTGGGGGGATCTGGAAACACCATATATTTT. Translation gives CASSSAVGGSGNTIYF.

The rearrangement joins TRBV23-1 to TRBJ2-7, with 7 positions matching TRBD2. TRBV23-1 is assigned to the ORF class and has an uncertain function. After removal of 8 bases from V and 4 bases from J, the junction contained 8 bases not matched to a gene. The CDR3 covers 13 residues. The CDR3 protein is CASGRDQPYEQYF. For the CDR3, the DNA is TGCGCCAGCGGGAGGGACCAACCGTACGAGCAGTACTTC.

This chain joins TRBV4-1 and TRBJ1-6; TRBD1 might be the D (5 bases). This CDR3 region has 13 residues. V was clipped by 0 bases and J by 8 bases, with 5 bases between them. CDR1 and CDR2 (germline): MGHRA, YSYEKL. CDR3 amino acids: CASSQEGDSPLHF. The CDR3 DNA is TGCGCCAGCAGCCAAGAAGGGGATTCACCCCTCCACTTT.

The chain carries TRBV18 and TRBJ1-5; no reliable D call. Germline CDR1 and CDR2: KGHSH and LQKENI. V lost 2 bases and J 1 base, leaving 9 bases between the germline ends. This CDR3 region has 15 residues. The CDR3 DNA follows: TGTGCCAGCTCACCAAACGGCGGGAGCAATCAGCCCCAGCATTTT. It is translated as CASSPNGGSNQPQHF.

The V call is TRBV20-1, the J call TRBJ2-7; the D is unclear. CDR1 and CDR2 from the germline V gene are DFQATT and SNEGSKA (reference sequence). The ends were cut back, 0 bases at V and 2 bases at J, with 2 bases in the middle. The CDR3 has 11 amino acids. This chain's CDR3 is CSARDAYEQYF. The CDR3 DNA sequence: TGCAGTGCTAGAGACGCCTACGAGCAGTACTTC.

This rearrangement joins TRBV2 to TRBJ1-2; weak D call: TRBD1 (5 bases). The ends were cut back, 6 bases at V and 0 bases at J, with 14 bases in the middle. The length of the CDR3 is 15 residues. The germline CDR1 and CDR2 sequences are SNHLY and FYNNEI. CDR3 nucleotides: TGTGCCAGCAGAGTCGACAGCGCCCCTAACTATGGCTACACCTTC. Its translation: CASRVDSAPNYGYTF.

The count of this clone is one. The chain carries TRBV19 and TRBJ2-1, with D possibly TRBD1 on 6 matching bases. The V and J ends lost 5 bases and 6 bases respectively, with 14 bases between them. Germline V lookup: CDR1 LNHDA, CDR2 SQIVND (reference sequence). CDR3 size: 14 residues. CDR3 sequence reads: CASSPRTVSNEQFF. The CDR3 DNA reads TGTGCCAGTAGTCCTCGGACAGTTAGCAATGAGCAGTTCTTC.